Shown below are 16 T cell receptor beta chains from a single sample sequenced in a study of CD8+ T cells in alopecia areata. RNA extraction was followed by reverse transcription into cDNA, which acted as the sequencing template. Using immunoSEQ multiplex PCR, the repertoire was profiled, and TCRdb retains in-frame clones only, with some absent. The sample holds around 180,000 clones, around 60% seen once. Treatment indicated: oral pan-JAK inhibitor, 5-10 mg twice daily. Sequencing used CD4+ T cells sorted from blood, obtained around week 47, from a patient treated with tofacitinib. Receptor source: a human donor with alopecia areata.

This clone has a single count. CDR3 in DNA: TGTGCCAGCAGGGAGTGGACAGGTCTTAACTATGGCTACACCTTC. It codes for CASREWTGLNYGYTF. The genes are TRBV2 and TRBJ1-2; 7 bases match TRBD1. This CDR3 is 15 amino acids long. Germline CDR1 SNHLY, CDR2 FYNNEI. The junction had 8 bases not matched to a gene; V was cut back by 6 bases and J by 1 base.

This clone was seen just once. This chain links TRBV29-1 with TRBJ2-2; D uncertain. The CDR3 is made up of 12 amino acids. Germline CDR1 SQVTM, CDR2 ANQGSEA. V shed 1 base and J shed 6 bases, with 6 bases lying between them. CDR3 nucleotides: TGCAGCGTTGAAGTTGGGGCCGGGGAGCTGTTTTTT. This encodes CSVEVGAGELFF.

The chain has TRBV29-1 and TRBJ2-7; no clear D gene. The CDR3 length is 13 residues. V gave up 4 bases and J gave up 2 bases, with 12 bases separating them. Germline loops: CDR1 SQVTM, CDR2 ANQGSEA. This CDR3 reads CSVGSNGAYEQYF. CDR3 in DNA: TGCAGCGTTGGATCCAATGGGGCCTACGAGCAGTACTTC.

V usage is TRBV5-1 and J usage is TRBJ2-5; possibly TRBD1 or TRBD2 for D (6 bases each). The V end lost 4 bases, the J end lost 9 bases, and 22 bases lay between the germline ends. Germline V lookup: CDR1 SGHRS, CDR2 YFSETQ. CDR3 length: 15 amino acids. CDR3 in amino acids: CASSPTADRPGAQYF. DNA for the CDR3: TGCGCCAGCAGCCCGACGGCGGACAGACCGGGGGCCCAGTACTTC. The full variable domain, completed using reference TRBV5-1 and TRBJ2-5, is KAGVTQTPRYLIKTRGQQVTLSCSPISGHRSVSWYQQTPGQGLQFLFEYFSETQRNKGNFPGRFSGRQFSNSRSEMNVSTLELGDSALYLCASSPTADRPGAQYFGPGTRLLVL.

This chain joins TRBV30 and TRBJ1-1; D is unclear. Germline CDR1 reads GTSNPN; CDR2 reads SVGIG (reference sequence). CDR3 length equals 13 residues. Trimming shortened V by 4 bases and J by 1 base, and 10 bases separated the two germline ends. The CDR3 region is CAWTNLGNTEAFF. CDR3 DNA: TGTGCCTGGACTAATTTGGGGAACACTGAAGCTTTCTTT.

This chain joins TRBV29-1 and TRBJ2-5; 7 nucleotides agree with TRBD1. V shed 4 bases, J shed 2 bases, and the junction held 13 bases outside the gene matches. Germline-derived CDR1 and CDR2 are SQVTM and ANQGSEA. This CDR3 has 16 residues. For the CDR3, the DNA is TGCAGCGTTGGGTCCCAATGGACAGGTTCACAAGAGACCCAGTACTTC. This codes for CSVGSQWTGSQETQYF.

CDR3 DNA: TGTGCTAGTGGTTTGGTAGTGGAGACGCAGTATTTT. Translating gives CASGLVVETQYF. The chain joins TRBV12-5 to TRBJ2-3; D is uncertain. V dropped 0 bases and J dropped 9 bases, with 7 bases sitting between them. Per germline, CDR1 LGHNT and CDR2 FRNRAP. This CDR3 comprises 12 residues.

Only a few counts were recorded for this clone. The CDR3 loop is CSVGVTGANVLTF. The CDR3 DNA is TGCAGCGTTGGGGTGACTGGGGCCAACGTCCTGACTTTC. This chain connects TRBV29-1 to TRBJ2-6; D unclear. The CDR3 length is 13 residues. Germline V gene data show CDR1 as SQVTM and CDR2 as ANQGSEA. Trimming removed 4 bases at V and 2 bases at J, with 6 bases between.

The sample holds a few counts of this clone. The rearrangement links TRBV29-1 to TRBJ2-5; 10 bases match TRBD1. Germline V CDR1 and CDR2: SQVTM, ANQGSEA. This CDR3 comprises 12 residues. With V trimmed by 6 bases and J by 11 bases, 9 bases remained unmatched. CDR3 DNA: TGCAGCGTGGTGGGACAGGGGAGTGAGCAGTACTTC. Protein product: CSVVGQGSEQYF.

This chain joins TRBV29-1 and TRBJ1-1, with D hard to call. The CDR3 has 11 residues. V lost 3 bases, J lost 0 bases, and 2 bases lay in between. Germline V lookup: CDR1 SQVTM, CDR2 ANQGSEA. The CDR3, as DNA: TGCAGCGTTGAGGTGAACACTGAAGCTTTCTTT. Its protein product is CSVEVNTEAFF.

The J gene is TRBJ2-3, the V gene TRBV19; TRBD2 matches 7 bases. The V and J ends lost 4 bases and 2 bases, in that order; junction bases with no gene match: 12. The germline V gene has CDR1 LNHDA and CDR2 SQIVND (reference sequence). This CDR3 has 17 amino acids. In nucleotides, the CDR3 is TGTGCCAGTAGTACCGGCGGGTCGCGGGGGTTCACAGATACGCAGTATTTT. Protein: CASSTGGSRGFTDTQYF.

This clone has only a few counts. V is TRBV19 and J is TRBJ2-3; D call uncertain. Germline V lookup: CDR1 LNHDA, CDR2 SQIVND (reference sequence). Trimming took 3 bases from V and 5 from J, leaving 9 bases between them. The CDR3 has 13 residues. The CDR3 DNA is TGTGCCAGTAGTATTATAAATGGAGATACGCAGTATTTT. It yields the protein CASSIINGDTQYF.

This sequence joins TRBV5-1 and TRBJ2-7, with D maybe TRBD1 (5 bases). The CDR3 has 15 residues. Trimming removed 1 base at V and 0 bases at J, with 11 bases between. The germline V gene encodes CDR1 SGHRS and CDR2 YFSETQ. The CDR3 DNA reads TGCGCCAGCAGCTTGTCAGGGATGAGCTCCTACGAGCAGTACTTC. Amino acid sequence: CASSLSGMSSYEQYF.

This clone appeared a single time. The rearrangement uses TRBV15 and TRBJ1-5; TRBD1 aligns across 9 bases. Germline assignment: CDR1 LNHNV and CDR2 YYDKDF (reference sequence). The CDR3 spans 15 residues. Losses at the gene ends were 7 bases for V and 3 bases for J; bases not matched to a gene: 7. The CDR3: CATKPQGALNQPQHF. The CDR3 DNA sequence: TGTGCCACCAAACCACAGGGGGCCCTCAATCAGCCCCAGCATTTT.

The CDR3 DNA follows: TGTGCCAGCAGTTTATTGGCGGCTAGCACAGATACGCAGTATTTT. Protein sequence: CASSLLAASTDTQYF. The chain carries TRBV27 and TRBJ2-3, with D uncertain. Trimming removed 1 base from V and 0 bases from J, with 8 bases in between. Germline CDR1 and CDR2: MNHEY and SMNVEV (reference sequence). This CDR3 has 15 residues.

The CDR3 bases are TGCAGCGTTGGACCCAGAATGGAAGAGCAGTTCTTC. This encodes CSVGPRMEEQFF. This chain connects TRBV29-1 to TRBJ2-1; D ambiguous. Trimming pared 4 bases from V and 10 bases from J, leaving 14 bases between. There are 12 residues in the CDR3. Germline CDR1 reads SQVTM; CDR2 reads ANQGSEA.